This TCR beta chain was found in a study of cytomegalovirus exposure and HLA in healthy donors (dated by TCRdb to 2016 to 2017). Regarding the research as a whole: An earlier analysis of several hundred of the donors reported about 250 Gb of sequence data and 100 million to 130 million unique TCR beta sequences from some 180 million T cells. Approximately 310 gigabases of sequencing data and approximately 85 million unique TCR sequences were included in an early release covering 500 to 750 HLA-typed donors. The genetic ancestry cluster associated with self-reported Caucasian donors included 81% of the 398 genotyped donors. The aim of the study was to test whether cataloging public T cell receptors could identify signatures of past pathogen exposure. The T cell repertoires of 670 or so subjects were profiled by immunosequencing and related to cytomegalovirus serostatus. Along with the roughly 670-subject first cohort, a separate validation cohort of around 120 different subjects was used. High-throughput TCR immunosequencing, statistical association of individual TCRs with disease status, and machine learning were combined to predict cytomegalovirus infection status. To study patterns of TCR occurrence, a later analysis re-analyzed previously published TCR beta repertoires from around 660 donors and added high-resolution HLA genotyping. In the later analysis, no new phenotypic data were used to find candidate immune exposures; instead, reliance was placed on TCR beta sequences and their occurrence across donors. An earlier analysis of 450 to 750 of the donors used high-throughput TCR beta sequencing to judge whether each TCR beta V gene segment behaved as functional or pseudogenic. Donor age, sex, ethnicity and CMV serostatus were compiled together with the repertoire data. A later genetic analysis took genome-wide SNP genotypes for 398 of the 666 donors and used that subset as a discovery cohort. All discovery cohort repertoires had been generated using a single sequencing platform. HLA typing included class I and class II loci at four-digit resolution. The number of typed donors differed by locus: roughly 629-640 for A, B, C, DRB1 and DQB1; approximately 520 for DQA1; approximately 600 for DPA1; and around 450 for DPB1. Several DR-DQ haplotypes were handled as single units for association and clustering because linkage in the cohort was strong. Across approximately 400 genotyped donors of the cohort, an average of about 250,000 unique TCR beta nucleotide sequences per donor were sequenced, and roughly 17% of those sequences were non-productive. General study outcomes and caveats: In a later analysis, HLA-associated TCR beta chains were found to be more clonally expanded and to have lower generation probabilities than equally common non-associated chains. In a later analysis, several top co-occurrence clusters were reported to appear linked to parvovirus B19, influenza, CMV and Epstein-Barr virus. In a later analysis, most CMV-associated TCR beta chains were found to appear HLA-restricted, with HLA associations seemingly driven largely by CMV exposure. Strong co-occurrence of HLA alleles, especially DR and DQ, made assigning TCR associations to individual alleles difficult. Because HLA typing was unavailable for some donors at each locus, only the typed subset was used in association tests. According to a later analysis, TCR association rates differed among HLA loci, with DRB1 alleles showing the most associated TCRs and HLA-C alleles showing the fewest. A few of the identified cytomegalovirus-associated TCR beta chains were confirmed in vitro to be specific for cytomegalovirus antigens. While some public TCRs were present in many individuals, most TCR sequences turned up only very rarely across donors. A later genetic analysis associated a missense DCLRE1C variant with V-gene and J-gene trimming of TCR beta chains, and an independent cohort replicated the association. Roughly uniform sequencing depth across donors was assumed in presence/absence analyses, although this assumption may not hold. According to the authors, the approach could potentially be generalized to other disease states and immunological phenotypes. A further reported finding was that TCR beta sequences accurately predicted the HLA-A and HLA-B alleles for most subjects in the first cohort. Correlated functional status among segregating V segments might reflect linkage disequilibrium, but an unknown experimental factor could not be ruled out. Compared with the roughly 700-donor mean, donors in an Asian-associated ancestry cluster had fewer N-insertions in productive TCRs, according to a later genetic analysis. Some IMGT-functional V segments, including TRBV6-2 and TRBV6-3, could not be distinguished by the 87-base-pair reads and were therefore excluded. The classifier was reported to diagnose cytomegalovirus status with high specificity and sensitivity in both the original cohort and the validation cohort. The sequencing pipeline was judged likely to have produced a cluster of highly shared sequence variants as a technical artifact. In a later analysis, 16,951 TCR beta sequences were associated with specific HLA alleles at a false discovery rate of 0.05. CMV serostatus was the only immune exposure information available for the cohort. Broadly in line with IMGT annotations, most TCR beta V segments showed up in productive rearrangements about 87% or about 30% of the time in an earlier analysis of around 550 of the donors. The earlier analysis of 587 of the donors excluded about 16 rarely observed V segments, including chromosome 9 orphons, because counts were too low. Only TCR beta chains were sequenced in this cohort, and the absence of alpha or paired-chain data limited detectable features. The study gave a list of roughly 150 TCR beta chains associated with cytomegalovirus.

In regard to this clone: Its antigen target is currently unknown. No per-base quality is available; no much larger clone lies one base away.

The germline V gene supplies CDR1 ENHRY and CDR2 SYGVKD. V is pared back by 2 bases and J by 2 bases, with 8 bases lying between the germline termini. The CDR3 runs 14 amino acids, cysteine and phenylalanine included. Of the read, only the CDR3 DNA is kept; its 42 bases are in frame from base 1. In total, 630 or so healthy bone marrow donors made up the cohort. At the time of sampling, every cohort member was nominally healthy, though immune exposures that went unrecorded were likely present. The donor tested CMV seronegative and was one of the 352 seronegative cohort members. Every donor gave a peripheral blood sample, and the peripheral blood mononuclear cells from that sample were used for TCR beta sequencing. The Qiagen DNeasy Blood Extraction Kit was used to extract genomic DNA from the blood cell samples. The protocol used for the library was the immunoSEQ multiplex PCR assay. The multiplex PCR relied on a mix of 60 forward primers for TCR Vbeta segments and 13 reverse primers for TCR Jbeta segments. The CDR3 region of rearranged TCR beta genes was amplified from genomic DNA with a multiplex PCR assay. On the Illumina HiSeq System, the amplified TCR beta libraries were sequenced as 87-base-pair reads. As for the authors' bioinformatics: In a later analysis, 70 million to 95 million unique TCR beta chains were counted across the roughly 610 repertoires, and roughly 11 million of these chains were shared by at least two donors. Raw reads were error-corrected and collapsed into unique sequences with a nearest-neighbor algorithm that merged closely related sequences to remove PCR and sequencing errors. CDR3 sequences were aligned to IMGT reference sequences to assign V, D and J gene segments. Each retained sequence needed at least a six-nucleotide match to both a V gene segment and a J gene segment. A rearrangement counted as productive if the CDR3 had no stop codons and remained in frame with V and J, and every other rearrangement counted as non-productive. CDR3 was defined by IMGT convention, running from the second conserved V-encoded cysteine to the conserved J-encoded phenylalanine. The earlier analysis of 587 of the donors excluded sequences that lacked an unambiguous match to a single V gene segment. An earlier analysis of 587 of the donors called V segments functional above 56.7% productive rearrangements and segregating when the between-donor standard deviation exceeded 5%. To diagnose cytomegalovirus status from the catalog of TCR beta chain sequences, a statistical classification framework was built. A later analysis assigned V and J genes by comparing TCR nucleotide sequences with IMGT/GENE-DB human TR gene sequences. In a later analysis, CDR3 sequences and most-parsimonious VDJ recombination scenarios were assigned using the TCRdist pipeline. In a later analysis, each TCR beta chain was defined by its CDR3 amino acid sequence together with its V-gene family, and reads lacking a unique V-gene family were excluded. In a later analysis, 500 to 650 highly shared, low-generation-probability nucleotide sequences were removed to address suspected cross-contamination and a sequencing artifact. A later analysis calculated a clonal expansion index for each public chain from normalized within-repertoire ranks of inferred template counts. A later analysis computed generation probabilities with a VDJ recombination model fitted to out-of-frame rearrangements, and checked the results against IGoR. In a later analysis, hypergeometric tests were used to score TCR-TCR, TCR-HLA and TCR-CMV co-occurrence, with a repertoire-size bias correction applied to TCR pairs. To estimate false discovery rates, a later analysis permuted the HLA or CMV assignments 20 times. A later analysis grouped co-occurring TCRs with DBSCAN, adding TCRdist sequence similarity when clustering within HLA-allele-positive subsets. Repertoires with fewer than 30,000 or more than 120,000 public chains, plus five repertoires with anomalous nucleotide sharing, were excluded from co-occurrence clustering. TCRdb retrieved this table from immuneACCESS and kept in-frame rearrangements only. Not all clones are present; in checked studies, unresolved V genes account for under half, and no reason is known for the remainder. The V and J calls and clone size come from that table; D and trimming were worked out from the DNA. The sample contains 90,000 to 110,000 clones, under 85% of them found a single time. Approximately 8.4% of the sample is in the top ten clones.

The TCR was taken from a man aged 40-49 years in good health and CMV-seronegative. The sequence links TRBV10-3 to TRBJ2-3; tentative D gene TRBD1, with 6 bases matching. Sequencing used PBMCs. The nucleotides read TGTGCCATCAGTGAGACAGGGTACACAGATACGCAGTATTTT. Its protein product is CAISETGYTDTQYF.